Listed below are T cell receptor beta chains from one sample, sequenced in a study of T cell changes during pregnancy in multiple sclerosis. Sequencing used immunoSEQ multiplex PCR; TCRdb keeps in-frame clones, though not all of them. The sample includes 75,000 to 100,000 clones, 80% to 95% of them seen just once. The source was peripheral blood, collected after pregnancy. These receptors were taken from a female donor with multiple sclerosis, enrolled in a pregnancy study. Both conserved end residues are part of each CDR3. The D gene is left open where the match is weak. Some rows mark clone size as missing; the rest say once, few, many or name a class of expanded clone.

>TRBV7-3|TRBJ2-1|TRBD2|.
TGTGCCAGCAGCTTAGGGGAGGGACGGGCCAATGAGCAGTTCTTC
CASSLGEGRANEQFF
>TRBV7-6|TRBJ2-5|TRBD1|.
TGTGCCAGCAGCCGCGGACAGGGGAAAGAGACCCAGTACTTC
CASSRGQGKETQYF
>TRBV6-5|TRBJ2-1|TRBD2|.
TGTGCCAGCAGTTATGGGACTAGCGGGAGGGGCCAGTTCTTC
CASSYGTSGRGQFF
>TRBV11-1|TRBJ1-1|.|.
TGTGCCAGCAGCCAGGGGACTGAAGCTTTCTTT
CASSQGTEAFF
>TRBV19|TRBJ1-2|.|few
TGTGCCAGTAGTATAGAACCCGGGAACTATGGCTACACCTTC
CASSIEPGNYGYTF
>TRBV7-2|TRBJ2-5|.|.
TGTGCCAGCAGCTTGGGGGGATCCGGCGAGACCCAGTACTTC
CASSLGGSGETQYF
>TRBV19|TRBJ2-1|TRBD1|once
TGTGCCAGTAGTGGGACAGGGGGAACCGATGAGCAGTTCTTC
CASSGTGGTDEQFF
>TRBV4-3|TRBJ1-3|.|.
TGCGCCAGCAGCCAAGATCTCGTAAACCAAGAGACTGGAAACACCATATATTTT
CASSQDLVNQETGNTIYF
>TRBV7-9|TRBJ2-5|.|once
TGTGCCAGCAGCTTAAGAGTAGGAGGGGTAGGTCAAGAGACCCAGTACTTC
CASSLRVGGVGQETQYF
>TRBV19|TRBJ2-1|.|.
TGTGCCAGTAGTATAGCGGCGGGGGACAATTACAATGAGCAGTTCTTC
CASSIAAGDNYNEQFF
>TRBV11-3|TRBJ2-2|.|.
TGTGCCAGCAGCCCACAGGGAGCCGGGGAGCTGTTTTTT
CASSPQGAGELFF
>TRBV11-2|TRBJ1-3|TRBD1|.
TGTGCCAGCAGCTTAGGGGGGACAGTCTCTGGAAACACCATATATTTT
CASSLGGTVSGNTIYF
>TRBV6-5|TRBJ2-5|TRBD1|once
TGTGCCAGCTTCAGGGGGTACCAAGAGACCCAGTACTTC
CASFRGYQETQYF
>TRBV6-1|TRBJ1-6|.|.
TGTGCCAGCAAGCTACAGGAACCCCTCCACTTT
CASKLQEPLHF
>TRBV28|TRBJ2-3|.|.
TGTGCCAGCAGCCCGGGGGGCGTGGCAGATACGCAGTATTTT
CASSPGGVADTQYF
>TRBV29-1|TRBJ2-7|TRBD2|once
TGCAGCGCTAGCGGGAGGGTGTACGAGCAGTACTTC
CSASGRVYEQYF
>TRBV19|TRBJ1-1|.|.
TGTGCCAGTAGTCTTGACAGCCTCACTGAAGCTTTCTTT
CASSLDSLTEAFF
>TRBV7-9|TRBJ2-3|.|.
TGTGCCAGCAGTCCTGGACTACCAGCGGCAGATACGCAGTATTTT
CASSPGLPAADTQYF
>TRBV29-1|TRBJ2-1|.|.
TGCAGCGCTTCGACTAACTCGCAGTTCTTC
CSASTNSQFF
>TRBV29-1|TRBJ1-4|TRBD1|.
TGCAGCGTTGGACTACAGGGGCGGGGTGAAAAACTGTTTTTT
CSVGLQGRGEKLFF
>TRBV5-1|TRBJ2-3|.|.
TGCGCCAGCAGCTTCTCCTCTACCGGGATCGGAGGCACAGATACGCAGTATTTT
CASSFSSTGIGGTDTQYF
>TRBV5-1|TRBJ2-7|TRBD1|.
TGCGCCAGCAGGGCACAGGGGGCGTTAGGTTTGGGCGAGCAGTACTTC
CASRAQGALGLGEQYF
>TRBV7-2|TRBJ1-1|.|few
TGTGCCAGCAGCGGCAGGGGTTTGGAGAACACTGAAGCTTTCTTT
CASSGRGLENTEAFF
>TRBV6-5|TRBJ2-1|.|once
TGTGCCAGCAGTTACGGGCGGGTGGATGAGCAGTTCTTC
CASSYGRVDEQFF
>TRBV5-4|TRBJ2-7|TRBD1|once
TGTGCCAGCAGCTGGGGGGGACAGGGTGAGGGCGAGCAGTACTTC
CASSWGGQGEGEQYF
>TRBV6-1|TRBJ1-1|.|.
TGTGCCAGCAGTGAAACCCGGGGGAGAGCTTTCTTT
CASSETRGRAFF
>TRBV13|TRBJ2-4|TRBD2|.
TGTGCCAGCAGACTAGCGGGAGCCAAAAACATTCAGTACTTC
CASRLAGAKNIQYF
>TRBV7-2|TRBJ2-7|.|.
TGTGCCAGCAGCTTAGTTGCAGGGGCTTCCTACGAGCAGTACTTC
CASSLVAGASYEQYF
>TRBV5-6|TRBJ2-4|.|.
TGTGCCAGCAGCTTGGTAGACGGCGGAAACATTCAGTACTTC
CASSLVDGGNIQYF
>TRBV19|TRBJ2-7|.|.
TGTGCCAGTAGTTATGAGGGTCGGGGGGAGCAGTACTTC
CASSYEGRGEQYF
>TRBV19|TRBJ1-5|.|.
TGTGCCACAAGGAGGGAGGGAGGGCAGCCCCAGCATTTT
CATRREGGQPQHF
>TRBV18|TRBJ2-3|TRBD2|.
TGTGCCAGCTCACCACGTTTAGAAGCGGGAGGTACAGATACGCAGTATTTT
CASSPRLEAGGTDTQYF
>TRBV27|TRBJ2-3|.|.
TGTGCCAGCAGTTTTAGCGCTTACTACACAGATACGCAGTATTTT
CASSFSAYYTDTQYF
>TRBV2|TRBJ1-5|TRBD1|.
TGTGCCAGCAGTCTCGACAGGGTCCGGCAGCCCCAGCATTTT
CASSLDRVRQPQHF
>TRBV5-8|TRBJ2-7|TRBD2|.
TGTGCCAGCAGCTTTTACGGACTAGCGTTTTACGAGCAGTACTTC
CASSFYGLAFYEQYF
>TRBV18|TRBJ2-7|.|.
TGTGCCAGCTCACCAGTGGGGGCTCCCTCCGAGCAGTACTTC
CASSPVGAPSEQYF
>TRBV7-3|TRBJ1-3|TRBD1|.
TGTGCCAGCAGCCCGGGACAGGGCGGCACCATATATTTT
CASSPGQGGTIYF
>TRBV6-1|TRBJ1-4|.|.
TGTGCCAGCAGTGACGCGGGGGCCAGTAATGAAAAACTGTTTTTT
CASSDAGASNEKLFF
>TRBV7-2|TRBJ2-7|.|.
TGTGCCAGCAGCCCCCTCCCCTACGAGCAGTACTTC
CASSPLPYEQYF